This TCR beta chain was sequenced during a study of shared clonotypes between healthy human individuals. Profiling relied on immunoSEQ multiplex PCR, and the TCRdb table lists in-frame clones only, not all of them. The repertoire holds 2 million to 2.5 million clones, with approximately 93% as singletons. Germline V CDR1 and CDR2: SGHTA, FQGNSA. CDR3 length equals 12 residues. Deletions cut 8 bases from V and 10 bases from J, with 16 bases between. Material: naive CD4+ T cells from PBMCs. Subset given: CD45RA+ positively selected. The J gene is TRBJ2-3, the V gene TRBV7-2; D is tentatively TRBD1 or TRBD2 (5 bases each). The TCR was taken from a man between 18 and 35 years old in good health. Some clones in this sample may be carry-over from other donors' samples. For the CDR3, the DNA is TGTGCCAGCCGAGGGGACCCTTTAGCGCAGTATTTT. Protein: CASRGDPLAQYF.